This TCR beta chain emerged from a study of T-cell memory formation after mild COVID-19. Study-wide background: Largely donor-specific TCR clusters were found.

V shed 5 bases, J shed 4 bases, and the junction held 13 bases outside the gene matches. CDR3 length equals 17 residues. The V gene's germline CDR1 is SEHNR and CDR2 FQNEAQ (reference sequence). Study-wide findings and caveats: CD4+ bias marked clones expanding day 15 to 37, unlike balanced contracting clones. Several responding clones turned up in pre-infection memory, indicating that cross-reactive memory may have taken part. Mainly CM and EM harbored the contracting CD4+ clones; mainly EMRA harbored the CD8+ ones.

This clonotype was seen a handful of times. Its antigen remains unknown. Each CDR3 protein is one row after TCRdb ran MiXCR on the 5' RACE reads. The sample holds 250,000 to 300,000 distinct CDR3 sequences, roughly 17% seen once. The clonotype was recovered from a man between 18 and 29 years old who had mild COVID-19 (a few samples of this study predate the infection). Cell type and time point are not known. The specimen sequenced was PBMCs or a T cell subset sorted from them (not recorded which). The V and J genes are TRBV7-9 and TRBJ2-4; 8 bases fit TRBD2. CDR3 sequence: CASSISGTGRFKNIQYF. The CDR3 nucleotides read TGTGCCAGCAGCATTAGCGGGACGGGACGATTTAAAAACATTCAGTACTTC.